Below are 27 T cell receptor beta chains sequenced from a single sample in a study of CD4+ T cells in melanoma. Profiled with immunoSEQ multiplex PCR; TCRdb holds only in-frame clones, not every one. The sample lists around 10,000 clones; roughly 69% were seen once. The sequenced material came from tumor tissue. These receptors originate from a human donor with melanoma.

V and J are TRBV4-2 and TRBJ2-7; 7 bases agree with TRBD2. Germline V gene sequence: CDR1 LGHNA, CDR2 YNFKEQ. V dropped 4 bases and J dropped 0; count of bases not matched to a gene: 6. There are 15 residues in the CDR3. DNA of the CDR3: TGTGCCAGCAGCCCGCCCCGGGGGGACTCCTACGAGCAGTACTTC. Translated: CASSPPRGDSYEQYF.

The V gene is TRBV29-1, the J gene TRBJ2-3; 9 positions match TRBD1. The CDR3 is 15 residues long. Germline V CDR1 and CDR2: SQVTM, ANQGSEA. V lost 6 bases to trimming and J lost 0 bases; unmatched junction nucleotides: 7. The CDR3 DNA follows: TGCAGCGTAGATACAGGGGGCCTTAGCACAGATACGCAGTATTTT. Protein product: CSVDTGGLSTDTQYF.

A remark on this clone: Other DNA sequences in this sample translate to the same CDR3. V gene TRBV5-6 combines with J gene TRBJ2-3; weak D call: TRBD2 (5 bases). Trimming removed 4 bases at V and 0 bases at J, with 9 bases between. CDR1 and CDR2 (germline): SGHDT, YYEEEE. CDR3 length: 14 amino acids. The chain's CDR3 is CASSLDWSTDTQYF. CDR3 nucleotides: TGTGCCAGCAGCCTGGACTGGAGCACAGATACGCAGTATTTT.

The chain joins TRBV19 to TRBJ1-2; 8 bases map to TRBD1. Germline CDR1 is LNHDA and CDR2 is SQIVND (reference sequence). With 6 bases clipped from V and 3 bases from J, the junction kept 3 bases outside the gene matches. This CDR3 region has 13 residues. The CDR3 coding sequence is TGTGCCAGTAGACAGGGGGTGGACTATGGCTACACCTTC. Protein product: CASRQGVDYGYTF.

The chain carries TRBV7-9 and TRBJ1-4; D not certain. Trimming took 3 bases from V and 14 from J, leaving 22 bases between them. Germline values: CDR1 SEHNR, CDR2 FQNEAQ (reference sequence). The CDR3 loop spans 15 amino acids. The CDR3 sequence is CASSFTSQTGPRLFF. CDR3 in DNA: TGTGCCAGCAGCTTTACGTCCCAGACCGGACCCCGTCTGTTTTTT. Full variable domain (rest looked up from reference TRBV7-9 and TRBJ1-4): DTGVSQNPRHKITKRGQNVTFRCDPISEHNRLYWYRQTLGQGPEFLTYFQNEAQLEKSRLLSDRFSAERPKGSFSTLEIQRTEQGDSAMYLCASSFTSQTGPRLFFGSGTQLSVL.

This chain connects TRBV30 to TRBJ2-3; no firm D call. CDR1 is GTSNPN, CDR2 SVGIG, per germline (reference sequence). This CDR3 comprises 14 residues. Deletions cut 3 bases from V and 7 bases from J, with 17 bases between. Written as DNA, the CDR3 is TGTGCCTGGAGCCTATCCGTATCGTCCCATACGCAGTATTTT. Translating it yields CAWSLSVSSHTQYF.

Only a few counts were recorded for this clone. The chain recombines TRBV7-8 with TRBJ1-2, with a tentative D call TRBD1 (5 bases). The CDR3 sequence is 14 residues long. Germline values: CDR1 SGHVS, CDR2 FQNEAQ. Deletions cut 5 bases from V and 5 bases from J, with 15 bases between. For the CDR3, the DNA is TGTGCCAGCAGCCCCCCGGGGGGACGGTATGGCTACACCTTC. Its protein product is CASSPPGGRYGYTF.

This clone occurred a few times. This sequence joins TRBV6-1 and TRBJ2-2, with a weak D call TRBD2 (5 bases). CDR1 and CDR2 (germline): MNHNS, SASEGT. V lost 7 bases and J lost 7, with 13 bases in between. The CDR3 extends over 13 amino acids. The CDR3 sequence is CASNGLAGGELFF. The CDR3 coding sequence is TGTGCCAGCAACGGGCTAGCAGGCGGGGAGCTGTTTTTT.

There are a few counts of this clone. The chain employs TRBV5-1 and TRBJ1-6; maybe TRBD1 (5 bases). The CDR3 is made up of 15 amino acids. CDR1 SGHRS and CDR2 YFSETQ come from the germline V gene. With 4 bases removed from V and 3 bases from J, the gap between germline ends came to 11 bases. CDR3 in amino acids: CASSDRQNYNSPLHF. CDR3 coding DNA: TGCGCCAGCAGCGATAGACAGAACTATAATTCACCCCTCCACTTT.

This sequence joins TRBV6-6 and TRBJ1-4; D remains ambiguous. The CDR3 is 14 residues long. Trimming removed 4 bases from V and 8 bases from J, with 14 bases in between. CDR1 is MNHNY, CDR2 SVGAGI, per germline (reference sequence). CDR3 coding DNA: TGTGCCAGCAGTTCCGACGAGGTTCGGGAAAAACTGTTTTTT. Its translation: CASSSDEVREKLFF.

CDR3 in amino acids: CASSHQIRQNYGYTF. DNA for the CDR3: TGCGCCAGCAGCCATCAAATTCGGCAGAACTATGGCTACACCTTC. The rearrangement links TRBV4-1 to TRBJ1-2, with D unclear. This CDR3 region has 15 residues. Germline values: CDR1 MGHRA, CDR2 YSYEKL. Trimming shortened V by 3 bases and J by 2 bases, and 13 bases separated the two germline ends.

This clone was seen a few times. The rearrangement links TRBV19 to TRBJ1-1; weak D call: TRBD1 (6 bases). Germline CDR1 is LNHDA and CDR2 is SQIVND (reference sequence). CDR3 size: 17 residues. V was cut by 8 bases and J by 1 base, with 23 bases left in between. The CDR3 is CASGEDTGLLKNTEAFF. Here the CDR3 DNA reads TGTGCCAGTGGGGAGGATACAGGGTTGTTGAAGAACACTGAAGCTTTCTTT.

CDR3 sequence (DNA): TGTGCCAGCAGCTTAGAGATTAGCAATCAGCCCCAGCATTTT. It yields the protein CASSLEISNQPQHF. The chain employs TRBV11-2 and TRBJ1-5; D not certain. V was cut by 0 bases and J by 0 bases, with 3 bases left in between. The CDR3 is 14 residues long. The germline gives CDR1 SGHAT, CDR2 FQNNGV.

The chain employs TRBV6-5 and TRBJ1-4; no firm D call. The V end was cut by 4 bases, the J end by 5 bases, with 11 bases between. The CDR3 is made up of 14 amino acids. The germline V gene encodes CDR1 MNHEY and CDR2 SVGAGI. Written as DNA, the CDR3 is TGTGCCAGCAGTTTCGGCCCGCAAAATGAAAAACTGTTTTTT. This encodes CASSFGPQNEKLFF.

The chain employs TRBV7-9 and TRBJ2-1; possible D gene TRBD2, 6 bases. This CDR3 region has 14 residues. Trimming left V 6 bases short and J 6 bases short, with 15 bases between. Germline V CDR1 and CDR2: SEHNR, FQNEAQ (reference sequence). CDR3 loop: CASRVRAEGNEQFF. CDR3 coding DNA: TGTGCCAGCAGGGTGAGGGCGGAGGGCAATGAGCAGTTCTTC.

This clone was detected only a few times. V is TRBV5-6 and J is TRBJ1-1; 11 nucleotides match TRBD1. V gave up 6 bases and J gave up 8 bases; unmatched junction bases: 6. This CDR3 is built from 13 residues. Germline assignment: CDR1 SGHDT and CDR2 YYEEEE. The CDR3 DNA reads TGTGCCAGCACCGGGACAGGGGGATGGGAAGCTTTCTTT. It encodes CASTGTGGWEAFF.

This clone appeared a single time. This sequence joins TRBV7-9 and TRBJ2-1; 8 positions match TRBD2. V lost 3 bases to trimming and J lost 10 bases; unmatched junction nucleotides: 23. This CDR3 spans 19 amino acids. Looked up from germline, CDR1 is SEHNR and CDR2 is FQNEAQ (reference sequence). The CDR3: CASSFYPHPSGSPQEEQFF. Written as DNA, the CDR3 is TGTGCCAGCAGCTTTTACCCTCACCCTAGCGGGTCCCCTCAGGAGGAGCAGTTCTTC.

By its share, this clone is medium-sized. The chain has TRBV19 and TRBJ1-5; 7 bases are shared with TRBD1. The J segment lost 4 bases and the V segment lost 7 bases, leaving 16 bases of the junction unmatched. This CDR3 region has 17 residues. Per germline, CDR1 LNHDA and CDR2 SQIVND (reference sequence). CDR3 DNA: TGTGCCAGTACCTTGCTTTCGGCGAGGGGGCGGAATCAGCCCCAGCATTTT. This encodes CASTLLSARGRNQPQHF.

This clone was found a few times. This sequence joins TRBV4-1 and TRBJ2-7; D remains ambiguous. V was cut by 1 base and J by 2 bases, with 12 bases left in between. The length of the CDR3 is 15 residues. Germline V gives CDR1 MGHRA, CDR2 YSYEKL. DNA of the CDR3: TGCGCCAGCAGCCAAGGACCCCTCACTCCCTACGAGCAGTACTTC. This encodes CASSQGPLTPYEQYF.

CDR3 amino acids: CASSLVYGGTGNTEAFF. CDR3 coding DNA: TGTGCCAGCAGCTTGGTATACGGCGGGACGGGGAACACTGAAGCTTTCTTT. The gene calls are TRBV5-4 and TRBJ1-1; weak D call: TRBD1 (5 bases). The ends were cut back, 0 bases at V and 1 base at J, with 16 bases in the middle. The CDR3 runs 17 residues. Germline V CDR1 and CDR2: SGHNT, YYREEE (reference sequence).

This clone has more than one count but fewer than ten. V and J are TRBV19 and TRBJ2-2; TRBD1 matches at 9 bases. The CDR3 has 17 amino acids. With 4 bases clipped from V and 3 bases from J, the junction kept 9 bases outside the gene matches. CDR1 is LNHDA and CDR2 is SQIVND in the germline V gene (reference sequence). CDR3 bases: TGTGCCAGTAGTAGTATACAGGGGGCGACGTACACCGGGGAGCTGTTTTTT. This encodes CASSSIQGATYTGELFF.

The rearrangement uses TRBV4-1 and TRBJ2-2, with D perhaps TRBD1 or TRBD2 (6 bases each). The V gene's germline CDR1 is MGHRA and CDR2 YSYEKL. V shed 4 bases and J shed 4 bases, with 16 bases lying between them. This CDR3 has 16 amino acids. CDR3 loop: CASSRTEGTPTGELFF. The CDR3 region has the DNA TGCGCCAGCAGCCGAACGGAGGGGACACCCACCGGGGAGCTGTTTTTT.

Here the CDR3 reads CASSLPRWRGEADTEAFF. CDR3 DNA sequence: TGTGCCAGCAGTTTACCCCGATGGCGGGGGGAAGCAGATACTGAAGCTTTCTTT. The chain carries TRBV28 and TRBJ1-1; TRBD1 might be the D (5 bases). The length of the CDR3 is 18 residues. Germline V gene sequence: CDR1 MDHEN, CDR2 SYDVKM. Deletions cut 2 bases from V and 5 bases from J, with 24 bases between.

The chain carries TRBV9 and TRBJ2-3; perhaps TRBD1 as D (5 bases). V was pared by 1 base and J by 0 bases, with 12 bases between. The CDR3 consists of 16 residues. The germline gives CDR1 SGDLS, CDR2 YYNGEE. The CDR3 loop is CASSVFGATSTDTQYF. CDR3 nucleotides: TGTGCCAGCAGCGTATTTGGGGCGACTAGCACAGATACGCAGTATTTT. Complete variable domain (other parts from reference TRBV9 and TRBJ2-3): DSGVTQTPKHLITATGQRVTLRCSPRSGDLSVYWYQQSLDQGLQFLIQYYNGEERAKGNILERFSAQQFPDLHSELNLSSLELGDSALYFCASSVFGATSTDTQYFGPGTRLTVL.

The gene calls are TRBV5-1 and TRBJ2-2; 9 nucleotides agree with TRBD1. Per the germline V gene, CDR1 is SGHRS and CDR2 is YFSETQ. Trimming cost V 3 bases and J 0 bases; bases outside gene matches: 9. The CDR3 runs 18 residues. The CDR3 loop reads CASSYNIQGAPNTGELFF. The CDR3 coding sequence is TGCGCCAGCAGCTACAATATACAGGGGGCTCCGAACACCGGGGAGCTGTTTTTT.

The chain combines TRBV6-1 with TRBJ1-4; D gene uncertain. The V gene's germline CDR1 is MNHNS and CDR2 SASEGT. The CDR3 is 11 residues long. V lost 8 bases and J lost 8, with 9 bases in between. The CDR3 loop is CASAQTEKLFF. For the CDR3, the DNA is TGTGCCAGCGCTCAGACAGAAAAACTGTTTTTT.

V gene TRBV2 combines with J gene TRBJ1-1, with D unclear. Trimming cost V 4 bases and J 6 bases, with 9 bases left between them. This CDR3 is built from 12 residues. Looked up from germline, CDR1 is SNHLY and CDR2 is FYNNEI. This CDR3 is CASSVDTSEAFF. The CDR3 DNA reads as TGTGCCAGCAGTGTTGACACCTCTGAAGCTTTCTTT.